The sequence of this TCR beta chain was determined in a study of shared clonotypes between healthy human individuals. Study-level points and caveats: A reduction in generation probabilities was seen for non-shared clonotypes relative to those shared by all four donors.

A note on this clone: What it recognizes is unknown.

Some clones are missing from TCRdb's copy, which holds only in-frame ones; the method was immunoSEQ multiplex PCR. The table lists about 770,000 clones, around 70% of them singletons. The donors were all Caucasian adults (living in Nashville, Tennessee). V was clipped by 2 bases and J by 2 bases, with 12 bases between them. This CDR3 is built from 15 residues. Germline V gene lookup returns CDR1 SGHVS and CDR2 FNYEAQ. The receptor was isolated from a woman between 25 and 40 years old in good health. The genes are TRBV7-6 and TRBJ2-5, with D hard to call. The sequenced sample was memory CD4+ T cells sorted from blood. As to subset: CD45RA-negative fraction. The CDR3 protein is CASSLRWGPQETQYF. The DNA for the CDR3 is TGTGCCAGCAGCTTAAGGTGGGGTCCTCAAGAGACCCAGTACTTC.